What follows are 29 T cell receptor beta chains derived from one specimen sequenced in a study of T cells expressing NK-cell markers. Each CDR3 protein gets one entry in TCRdb, which reprocessed the 5' RACE reads and gives no DNA. The table for this sample gives hundreds of thousands of distinct CDR3 sequences. Sequencing was performed on blood T cells: a sorted CD56 or NKG2C T cell subset, CD4+ or CD8+ T cells, or bulk PBMC T cells (not recorded which). All receptors derive from a woman aged 18-70 years in good health.

The rearrangement links TRBV4-2 to TRBJ2-3; checking the TCRdb D call of TRBD1 is not possible without DNA. The CDR3 totals 17 residues. The germline V gene has CDR1 LGHNA and CDR2 YNFKEQ. The CDR3 sequence is CASSQGAGGFDTDTQYF.

V usage is TRBV29-1 and J usage is TRBJ1-1; with no DNA, the TCRdb D assignment of TRBD1 cannot be verified. Germline lookup yields CDR1 SQVTM and CDR2 ANQGSEA. The CDR3 runs to 12 residues. CDR3 protein: CSVGQGSTEAFF.

This chain connects TRBV28 to TRBJ2-3; TCRdb names TRBD1, which stays unverified in the absence of DNA. CDR3 length: 17 residues. Germline CDR1 is MDHEN and CDR2 is SYDVKM. The CDR3 loop reads CASSLQGGGLSTDTQYF.

This chain links TRBV4-1 with TRBJ2-2; TCRdb designates TRBD2, a call that cannot be tested without DNA. The germline gives CDR1 MGHRA, CDR2 YSYEKL. CDR3 length: 16 residues. CDR3 protein: CASSQDRARRIGELFF.

The V gene is TRBV19, the J gene TRBJ1-1; TCRdb's assignment of TRBD1 cannot be checked, as there is no DNA. This CDR3 spans 14 amino acids. Per germline, CDR1 LNHDA and CDR2 SQIVND (reference sequence). The CDR3 sequence: CASHSRGKGTEAFF.

J is TRBJ2-1 and V is TRBV15; TCRdb selects TRBD1, and the lack of DNA leaves this call unchecked. CDR3 length: 15 amino acids. Germline V gene sequence: CDR1 LNHNV, CDR2 YYDKDF (reference sequence). The CDR3 region is CATSRDSGTYNEQFF.

The chain links TRBV14 to TRBJ2-1; the D call of TRBD2 rests on TCRdb alone, since no DNA is present to check it. The CDR3 spans 15 residues. CDR1 and CDR2 from the germline V gene are SGHDN and FVKESK. The CDR3 sequence: CASSQVSGRAYEQFF. The whole variable domain, remainder taken from reference TRBV14 and TRBJ2-1, is EAGVTQFPSHSVIEKGQTVTLRCDPISGHDNLYWYRRVMGKEIKFLLHFVKESKQDESGMPNNRFLAERTGGTYSTLKVQPAELEDSGVYFCASSQVSGRAYEQFFGPGTRLTVL.

The V and J genes are TRBV10-3 and TRBJ1-2. Germline loops: CDR1 ENHRY, CDR2 SYGVKD. This CDR3 is 13 amino acids long. The chain's CDR3 is CAISEEFNYGYTF.

V and J are TRBV3-1 and TRBJ2-7. This CDR3 region has 15 residues. Germline values: CDR1 LGHDT, CDR2 YNNKEL (reference sequence). CDR3 loop: CASSQGSGVKNEQYF.

The chain uses TRBV7-9 and TRBJ2-3; the TCRdb D gene call, TRBD2, has no DNA to confirm it. CDR3 length: 16 residues. Germline V gene lookup returns CDR1 SEHNR and CDR2 FQNEAQ (reference sequence). The CDR3 reads CASSSDRGRTVDTQYF.

The chain links TRBV24-1 to TRBJ2-2; lacking DNA, the TRBD1 call made by TCRdb goes unchecked. The CDR3 is 14 residues long. Germline V gene lookup returns CDR1 KGHDR and CDR2 SFDVKD. This CDR3 is CATSEQGRGGELFF.

This rearrangement joins TRBV5-6 to TRBJ2-4; the TCRdb call, TRBD1, lacks DNA for checking. The CDR3 consists of 14 residues. CDR1 is SGHDT, CDR2 YYEEEE, per germline. This CDR3 reads CASSGTGWENIQYF.

The chain recombines TRBV5-5 with TRBJ2-1; the TCRdb call, TRBD1, lacks DNA for checking. The CDR3 covers 14 residues. Germline V gene sequence: CDR1 SGHKS, CDR2 YYEKEE (reference sequence). The CDR3 loop reads CASSLTGVYNEQFF.

The chain couples TRBV7-8 to TRBJ1-2; lacking DNA, the TRBD1 call made by TCRdb goes unchecked. Per germline, CDR1 SGHVS and CDR2 FQNEAQ. The CDR3 is made up of 14 amino acids. CDR3 region: CASSLAGGGRGYTF.

The chain carries TRBV7-6 and TRBJ2-5. Per germline, CDR1 SGHVS and CDR2 FNYEAQ. The CDR3 runs 12 residues. This CDR3 is CASSQYLGTQYF. Full variable domain (rest looked up from reference TRBV7-6 and TRBJ2-5): GAGVSQSPRYKVTKRGQDVALRCDPISGHVSLYWYRQALGQGPEFLTYFNYEAQQDKSGLPNDRFSAERPEGSISTLTIQRTEQRDSAMYRCASSQYLGTQYFGPGTRLLVL.

The chain combines TRBV20-1 with TRBJ2-1; TCRdb selects TRBD1, and the lack of DNA leaves this call unchecked. The CDR3 totals 16 residues. Germline loops: CDR1 DFQATT, CDR2 SNEGSKA (reference sequence). The chain's CDR3 is CSARGVQALSYNEQFF.

The chain links TRBV6-1 to TRBJ1-1. Per germline, CDR1 MNHNS and CDR2 SASEGT. CDR3 length: 14 amino acids. Here the CDR3 reads CASSTRREGTEAFF.

This rearrangement joins TRBV10-2 to TRBJ2-7; without DNA, the TCRdb call of TRBD1 cannot be checked. The CDR3 is 14 amino acids. Germline CDR1 reads WSHSY; CDR2 reads SAAADI. CDR3 loop: CASSEFPRGHEQYF.

The chain joins TRBV10-3 to TRBJ2-1; TCRdb lists TRBD1, though no DNA is available to test this call. The germline V gene has CDR1 ENHRY and CDR2 SYGVKD. There are 14 residues in the CDR3. Here the CDR3 reads CAISDLDRGDEQFF.

The V call is TRBV7-2, the J call TRBJ2-1. Germline assignment: CDR1 SGHTA and CDR2 FQGNSA. The length of the CDR3 is 15 residues. The CDR3 is CASSLALQTYNEQFF.

The genes are TRBV7-2 and TRBJ2-1; the D gene TCRdb calls, TRBD2, cannot be checked with no DNA. In germline, CDR1 is SGHTA, CDR2 FQGNSA. This CDR3 region has 16 residues. The CDR3: CASSLLQRLSYNEQFF.

This chain connects TRBV11-3 to TRBJ2-1; TCRdb picks TRBD2, but there is no DNA to check that call. The CDR3 spans 15 residues. The germline gives CDR1 SGHNT, CDR2 YENEEA. The CDR3 spells CASSTSGPAGGEQFF.

The V gene is TRBV20-1, the J gene TRBJ2-5; TCRdb's D call of TRBD2 is untestable without DNA. CDR1 and CDR2 (germline): DFQATT, SNEGSKA (reference sequence). This CDR3 region has 13 residues. This CDR3 reads CSAIAGLQETQYF.

This sequence joins TRBV29-1 and TRBJ2-7; lacking DNA, the TRBD1 call made by TCRdb goes unchecked. The CDR3 is made up of 14 amino acids. Per the germline V gene, CDR1 is SQVTM and CDR2 is ANQGSEA. CDR3 sequence: CSVTPGQGVYEQYF.

This chain joins TRBV23-1 and TRBJ2-3. TRBV23-1 has ORF status, its function being uncertain. This CDR3 region has 12 residues. CDR3: CASRTCTDTQYF.

V usage is TRBV10-3 and J usage is TRBJ2-2; TCRdb indicates TRBD2, and absent DNA this call remains unverified. The CDR3 loop spans 14 amino acids. The germline CDR1 and CDR2 sequences are ENHRY and SYGVKD. CDR3: CAIRDRDYTGELFF.

This chain joins TRBV7-2 and TRBJ1-2. There are 11 residues in the CDR3. The germline gives CDR1 SGHTA, CDR2 FQGNSA. CDR3 loop: CASSKGLGYTF.

CDR3 loop: CASRASGMGEQYF. This sequence joins TRBV7-2 and TRBJ2-7; TCRdb proposes TRBD2, but this gene call is untestable without DNA. CDR3 length: 13 residues. Germline V gene data show CDR1 as SGHTA and CDR2 as FQGNSA.

V usage is TRBV20-1 and J usage is TRBJ2-5; there is no DNA to check the TCRdb D call of TRBD2. The CDR3 contains 19 residues. The germline V gene encodes CDR1 DFQATT and CDR2 SNEGSKA (reference sequence). The CDR3 spells CSARGVGTSGGAIPETQYF.